A selection of T cell receptor beta chains follows, all from one sample in a study of read filtering for tumor transcriptome and immune sequencing. A single record per CDR3 protein comes from TCRdb applying MiXCR to the reads. The repertoire consists of 37,000 or so distinct CDR3 sequences, with roughly an eighth occurring once and the leading ten covering 38%. Sequenced sample: a population of CD138-negative cells sorted from bone marrow. These receptors all stem from a donor at least 40 years old with multiple myeloma. The CDR3 runs from the conserved cysteine through the conserved F or W. The D gene is left open where the match is weak. Only some rows state a clone size, as once, few, many or a class for expanded clones.

j_call d_call v_call clone_size cdr3_nt cdr3_aa
TRBJ1-5 . TRBV20-1 many TGCAGTGCCACGGACAGCAATCAGCCCCAGCATTTT CSATDSNQPQHF
TRBJ2-3 . TRBV2 many TGTGCCAGCCGGCGGTGGGCGAGGAGCACAGATACGCAGTATTTT CASRRWARSTDTQYF
TRBJ2-1 TRBD2 TRBV2 many TGTGCCAGCAGTCCGGGACTAGCGGGCAATGAGCAGTTCTTC CASSPGLAGNEQFF
TRBJ2-3 . TRBV7-2 many TGTGCCAGCAGCTTTAAACACGGAGATACGCAGTATTTT CASSFKHGDTQYF
TRBJ1-2 . TRBV29-1 many TGCAGCGTTGACCAACACCGCTATGGCTACACCTTC CSVDQHRYGYTF
TRBJ2-3 TRBD2 TRBV4-3 many TGCGCCAGCAGCCAAGGTGAACCCAGCGGGAGGGGACCTTTGGATACGCAGTATTTT CASSQGEPSGRGPLDTQYF
TRBJ2-2 . TRBV29-1 many TGCAGCTCCCGTGGCCAAAACACCGGGGAGCTGTTTTTT CSSRGQNTGELFF
TRBJ2-5 . TRBV7-6 many TGTGCCAGCAGCTTATCAGGGCTCGAGACCCAGTACTTC CASSLSGLETQYF
TRBJ2-1 . TRBV20-1 many TGCAGTGCTAGACTAAAAGGTCCCAATGAGCAGTTCTTC CSARLKGPNEQFF
TRBJ2-1 TRBD2 TRBV7-2 many TGTGCCAGCAGCTTATCAGCGGTAGCGGGGTATGAGCAGTTCTTC CASSLSAVAGYEQFF
TRBJ2-1 . TRBV5-6 few TGTGCCAGCAGCCGATATCCCGACAGATTCAATGAGCAGTTCTTC CASSRYPDRFNEQFF
TRBJ1-1 . TRBV10-2 . TGCGCCAGCAGTGAGTATCTATCGCACTTGAACACTGAAGCTTTCTTT CASSEYLSHLNTEAFF
TRBJ2-1 TRBD2 TRBV18 many TGTGCCAGCTCACCGAGGCGGGAGGCAGAGTTCTTC CASSPRREAEFF
TRBJ1-1 . TRBV4-3 few TGCGCCAGCAGCCTCCGCCCGGGGAACACTGAAGCTTTCTTT CASSLRPGNTEAFF
TRBJ1-5 . TRBV20-1 many TGCAGTGCTAGAGTCCAGGGTACTCAGCCCCAGCATTTT CSARVQGTQPQHF
TRBJ2-6 . TRBV6-2/TRBV6-3 many TGTGCCAGCAGTTGGGGCTCTGGGGCCAACGTCCTGACTTTC CASSWGSGANVLTF
TRBJ1-1 . TRBV10-2 many TGCGCCAGCAGCGTTGGGACTGAAGCTTTCTTT CASSVGTEAFF
TRBJ2-7 . TRBV28 . TGTGCCAGCAGCACACAGGGTTCCTACGAGCAGTACTTC CASSTQGSYEQYF
TRBJ2-4 TRBD1 TRBV10-2 many TGCGCCAGCAGTGAGTCGAGTATTCAGGGGGCAATAGCCAAAAACATTCAGTACTTC CASSESSIQGAIAKNIQYF
TRBJ2-5 . TRBV7-8 . TGTGCCAGCAGCTTAGGCGTAGAGGGACGAGAGACCCAGTACTTC CASSLGVEGRETQYF